This T cell receptor (beta chain) was identified during a study of identical twins (dated by TCRdb to 2016 to 2017). A note on the overall study: TCR alpha and beta repertoires from monozygotic twins, unrelated adults of various ages and cord blood were deep-sequenced to test whether fetal clonotypes persist. To rule out contamination, the twin experiments were replicated at different times with different library preparation protocols. What the work shows at the level of the full study, not this receptor alone: Compared with coincidental sharing between unrelated individuals, an excess of low generation-probability sequences was observed among out-of-frame TCR alpha sequences shared between twins. Abundant cord blood beta clonotypes carried fewer insertions; young adult naive repertoires showed a weaker similar trend, while memory repertoires showed none. Invariant T cells such as MAIT and iNKT could partly confound zero-insertion analyses, although diverse VJ usage argued against such confounding for most clonotypes. Recombination models systematically underestimated out-of-frame TCR alpha sharing in monozygotic twins but agreed with sharing between unrelated individuals. Because the same donors could not be followed over many years, conclusions were based on cross-sectional statistical analysis. Excess twin sharing in beta out-of-frame sequences was weaker because fewer shared sequences lowered the signal-to-noise ratio.

In the case of this clonotype: Its antigen has not been determined. Within one base of it there is no much larger clone, and no base qualities were kept.

Receptor libraries were prepared by 5' RACE. Instrument on record: Illumina HiSeq 2000. Template switching added a universal primer binding site, and the final cDNA carried a unique molecular identifier that allowed TCR cDNA molecules to be counted accurately. Specific primers in the conserved constant-segment region were used to synthesize first-strand cDNA for the TCR alpha and beta chains. Each cDNA library was double barcoded, with a SMART-Mk sample barcode plus Illumina barcodes, to control for contamination. TruSeq adapter sequences, together with Illumina sample barcodes, were added in two successive PCR steps. The TCR alpha and beta cDNA libraries were sequenced on the Illumina HiSeq platform using custom primers. The original methods were these. Unique molecular identifiers were extracted from raw reads with MiGEC, and CDR3 positions were determined with MiXCR. Recombination models were inferred per individual with the repgenHMM and IGoR tools using an EM algorithm. Shared clonotypes were analyzed with the tcR package in R, and sharing was normalized by the product of cloneset sizes. To study raw recombination free of thymic and clonal selection effects, out-of-frame nonproductive sequences were analyzed. The raw public reads went through TCRdb reprocessing: fastp at Q25, MiXCR clone calling, in-frame beta chains kept. Rows merge per CDR3 protein into single entries with the most common DNA and genes. These V and J calls originate from TCRdb's pipeline instead of the authors' own analysis. This sample lists 1.5 million to 2 million distinct CDR3 sequences; 25% to 35% were detected once. About 0.27% of the sample is taken by the ten largest.

All donors were healthy Caucasians. CDR1 MDHEN and CDR2 SYDVKM are derived from the germline V gene. Here V drops 6 bases and J drops 4 bases, and the junction holds 9 bases not matched to any gene. The CDR3 holds 16 amino acids from the cysteine to the phenylalanine. Just the 48-base CDR3 DNA is kept, in frame starting at base 1. The source material was cord blood. This receptor was obtained from a newborn girl in good health. The chain uses TRBV28 and TRBJ2-1; 10 bases in the junction line up with TRBD2. Here is the DNA: TGTGCCAGCAGGGGATCCGGGACTAGCGCATACAATGAGCAGTTCTTC. Its protein is CASRGSGTSAYNEQFF.